The 14 T cell receptor beta chains listed next were all sequenced from one sample in a study of technical replicates of blood from a handful of donors. The protocol was immunoSEQ multiplex PCR, while the TCRdb copy is restricted to in-frame clones and leaves out a portion. Of about 80,000 clones in the sample, 89% were seen once. The sequenced sample consisted of T cells isolated from PBMCs. These TCRs come from a human donor in good health.

This clone was detected once. The chain couples TRBV28 to TRBJ2-6; tentatively, D is TRBD1 (6 bases). The CDR3 length is 13 residues. V dropped 10 bases and J dropped 2 bases, with 9 bases sitting between them. Germline assignment: CDR1 MDHEN and CDR2 SYDVKM. The CDR3: CATEGAGANVLTF. CDR3 sequence (DNA): TGTGCCACCGAGGGGGCTGGGGCCAACGTCCTGACTTTC.

This sequence joins TRBV9 and TRBJ2-7; the D gene is possibly TRBD2 (5 bases). The CDR3 extends over 14 amino acids. Germline V lookup: CDR1 SGDLS, CDR2 YYNGEE. The germline V and J ends were trimmed by 3 bases and 0 bases, with 10 bases remaining between them. CDR3 nucleotides: TGTGCCAGCAGCGCCTCGGGGTACTCCTACGAGCAGTACTTC. Its translation is CASSASGYSYEQYF.

The chain recombines TRBV5-3 with TRBJ2-7, with 11 nucleotides matching TRBD2. TRBV5-3 is annotated as an ORF whose role is uncertain. The CDR3 consists of 18 residues. The V gene end was trimmed by 3 bases and the J gene end by 4 bases; junction bases not matched to a gene: 15. This CDR3 reads CARSSPGPLAGEVYEQYF. In nucleotides, the CDR3 is TGTGCCAGAAGCTCCCCCGGACCACTAGCGGGAGAGGTTTACGAGCAGTACTTC.

The chain combines TRBV29-1 with TRBJ1-4; 9 bases fit TRBD1. Germline V gene data show CDR1 as SQVTM and CDR2 as ANQGSEA. The CDR3 is made up of 14 amino acids. Trimming cost V 1 base and J 8 bases; bases outside gene matches: 5. The CDR3 region has the DNA TGCAGCGTTGAAGGGGACAGGGAAGACGAAAAACTGTTTTTT. Its protein product is CSVEGDREDEKLFF. The entire variable domain, with the rest obtained from reference TRBV29-1 and TRBJ1-4, is as follows: SAVISQKPSRDICQRGTSLTIQCQVDSQVTMMFWYRQQPGQSLTLIATANQGSEATYESGFVIDKFPISRPNLTFSTLTVSNMSPEDSSIYLCSVEGDREDEKLFFGSGTQLSVL.

This chain joins TRBV27 and TRBJ2-7, with D possibly TRBD1 on 6 matching bases. The V end lost 5 bases, the J end lost 0 bases, and 11 bases lay between the germline ends. Germline V gene lookup returns CDR1 MNHEY and CDR2 SMNVEV (reference sequence). The CDR3 has 14 amino acids. The CDR3 DNA follows: TGTGCCAGCAGTGTACACAGGGACTCCTACGAGCAGTACTTC. Its translation: CASSVHRDSYEQYF.

This sequence joins TRBV15 and TRBJ2-3, with 12 bases that match TRBD2. V was clipped by 3 bases and J by 3 bases; unmatched bases: 1. The V gene's germline CDR1 is LNHNV and CDR2 YYDKDF (reference sequence). The CDR3 sequence is 15 residues long. The CDR3 reads CATSRTSGSTDTQYF. The CDR3, as DNA: TGTGCCACCAGCAGGACTAGCGGGAGTACAGATACGCAGTATTTT.

This clone has more than one count but fewer than ten. The rearrangement uses TRBV6-1 and TRBJ1-2; TRBD1 might be the D (6 bases). Germline loops: CDR1 MNHNS, CDR2 SASEGT. This CDR3 spans 14 amino acids. The V gene lost 4 bases and the J gene lost 4 bases, with 13 bases spanning the gap. CDR3 protein: CASSALQGSYGYTF. The CDR3 nucleotides are TGTGCCAGCAGTGCCCTACAGGGATCCTATGGCTACACCTTC.

V usage is TRBV4-1 and J usage is TRBJ1-1, with a possible D match to TRBD1 (5 bases). The CDR3 is made up of 15 amino acids. The V gene's germline CDR1 is MGHRA and CDR2 YSYEKL. The V end lost 0 bases, the J end lost 2 bases, and 10 bases lay between the germline ends. CDR3 protein: CASSQDVQGNTEAFF. The CDR3 region has the DNA TGCGCCAGCAGCCAAGATGTCCAGGGAAACACTGAAGCTTTCTTT.

The chain recombines TRBV5-7 with TRBJ1-1; TRBD1 matches 11 bases. TRBV5-7 is assigned to the ORF class and has an uncertain function. V lost 4 bases, J lost 7 bases, and 6 bases stayed unmatched. This CDR3 is 14 amino acids long. The CDR3 nucleotides are TGTGCCAGCAGCCGAGGACAGGGGGCAGGTGAAGCTTTCTTT. Its protein is CASSRGQGAGEAFF.

J is TRBJ2-1 and V is TRBV9; 8 nucleotides match TRBD2. Germline CDR1 SGDLS, CDR2 YYNGEE. This CDR3 has 16 amino acids. The V gene end was trimmed by 0 bases and the J gene end by 6 bases; junction bases not matched to a gene: 8. The CDR3 protein is CASSVGGSGISNEQFF. The CDR3, as DNA: TGTGCCAGCAGCGTAGGGGGTAGCGGGATATCCAATGAGCAGTTCTTC.

This clone was found once. The V gene is TRBV10-3, the J gene TRBJ2-1, with D possibly being TRBD2 (6 bases). V gave up 5 bases and J gave up 5 bases, with 13 bases separating them. The V gene's germline CDR1 is ENHRY and CDR2 SYGVKD. This CDR3 has 14 amino acids. Here the CDR3 DNA reads TGTGCCATCAGTCTAGGCGGGATTAACAATGAGCAGTTCTTC. Protein: CAISLGGINNEQFF.

This clone was seen a single time. This chain connects TRBV18 to TRBJ2-3, with TRBD2 identical over 9 bases. The trim removed 4 bases at V and 0 bases at J, leaving 5 bases unmatched. Per germline, CDR1 KGHSH and CDR2 LQKENI. The CDR3 loop spans 16 amino acids. As DNA, the CDR3 is TGTGCCAGCTCACAGACTAGCGGAACGAGCACAGATACGCAGTATTTT. As protein: CASSQTSGTSTDTQYF.

The J gene is TRBJ2-5, the V gene TRBV29-1; weak D call: TRBD2 (6 bases). The CDR3 contains 11 residues. Trimming removed 1 base from V and 10 bases from J, with 10 bases in between. Germline V gene sequence: CDR1 SQVTM, CDR2 ANQGSEA. CDR3 bases: TGCAGCGTTGAAGTAGTGGGGGGCCAGTACTTC. This encodes CSVEVVGGQYF.

The V call is TRBV5-4, the J call TRBJ2-7; D ambiguous. The CDR3 loop spans 12 amino acids. Germline CDR1 reads SGHNT; CDR2 reads YYREEE (reference sequence). V was cut by 0 bases and J by 4 bases, with 5 bases left in between. CDR3 coding DNA: TGTGCCAGCAGCTTGGGCGGTTACGAGCAGTACTTC. This gives the protein CASSLGGYEQYF. Based on the CDR3 plus reference TRBV5-4 and TRBJ2-7, the full variable domain is ETGVTQSPTHLIKTRGQQVTLRCSSQSGHNTVSWYQQALGQGPQFIFQYYREEENGRGNFPPRFSGLQFPNYSSELNVNALELDDSALYLCASSLGGYEQYFGPGTRLTVT.